This T cell receptor beta chain was profiled in a study of prognosis after radiotherapy for stage I lung cancer. Researchers used two-round multiplex PCR to amplify TCR beta CDR3 starting from genomic DNA. Specific primers for each TRBV and TRBJ gene were what first-round PCR used. TCRdb re-called the multiplex PCR reads through MiXCR, storing one row per CDR3 protein. The sample has tens of thousands of distinct CDR3 sequences; approximately 43% are singletons. This clonotype has at least ten counts. The sequencing here drew on PBMCs, taken before or after stereotactic body radiation therapy (not recorded which). The receptor's source is a donor over 45 with non-small cell lung cancer.

The CDR3 sequence is CATSSETDAYEQYF. In nucleotides, the CDR3 is TGTGCCACCAGCAGTGAGACCGATGCCTACGAGCAGTACTTC. The rearrangement links TRBV15 to TRBJ2-7; the D is unclear. V was shortened by 3 bases and J by 2 bases, with 11 bases between the two germline ends. Germline assignment: CDR1 LNHNV and CDR2 YYDKDF (reference sequence). This CDR3 is 14 amino acids long. The complete variable domain, with remaining parts taken from reference TRBV15 and TRBJ2-7, reads DAMVIQNPRYQVTQFGKPVTLSCSQTLNHNVMYWYQQKSSQAPKLLFHYYDKDFNNEADTPDNFQSRRPNTSFCFLDIRSPGLGDTAMYLCATSSETDAYEQYFGPGTRLTVT.